This T cell receptor beta chain derives from a study of technical replicates of blood from a few donors. The length of the CDR3 is 14 residues. CDR1 SGHRS and CDR2 YFSETQ come from the germline V gene. With 0 bases removed from V and 5 bases from J, the gap between germline ends came to 8 bases. Assay: immunoSEQ multiplex PCR; the TCRdb copy retains only in-frame clones and omits some. The sample holds under 85,000 clones, 93% seen once. This sequence was found in a human donor in good health. The V call is TRBV5-1, the J call TRBJ1-4; no definite D call. The sequenced sample consisted of T cells isolated from PBMCs. This CDR3 is CASSLAMRNEKLFF. In nucleotides, the CDR3 is TGCGCCAGCAGCTTGGCCATGCGGAATGAAAAACTGTTTTTT.